At least ten counts were recorded for the clone carrying this T cell receptor beta chain. Its antigen is unknown. The sequenced fragment ends 3 residues before the CDR3 boundary, so the rest is inferred from the germline J gene. This sample stems from a study of T cell clonality in common variable immunodeficiency. Replacement immunoglobulin had been given to every CVID subject for at least one year. Trimming removed 0 bases from V and 5 bases from J; junction bases left unmatched: 11. The germline V gene has CDR1 DFQATT and CDR2 SNEGSKA (reference sequence). CDR3 length: 16 amino acids. Findings and limits, study-wide: Fewer deletions and N-nucleotide insertions were reportedly seen in common variable immunodeficiency TCR beta sequences.

The repertoire was sequenced with immunoSEQ multiplex PCR; TCRdb's copy has only in-frame clones and lacks some. In total the sample includes around 42,000 clones, none of them seen once. This sequence was found in a human donor with common variable immunodeficiency. What was sequenced was peripheral blood mononuclear cells. The chain carries TRBV20-1 and TRBJ1-2; 8 bases agree with TRBD1. The covered CDR3 bases are TGCAGTGCTAGAGATGCCGCCAGGGGGCGCCAGTATGGC. Its protein product is CSARDAARGRQYG. The entire CDR3 is CSARDAARGRQYGYTF.